Following are 14 T cell receptor beta chains from one sample sequenced in a study of PD-L1 blockade in urothelial cancer. Time point meaning: peripheral blood 6 weeks after treatment start. Some clones are missing from TCRdb's copy, which holds only in-frame ones; the method was immunoSEQ multiplex PCR. Here the sample spans 48,000 or so clones, 70% to 90% being singletons. The input for sequencing was PBMCs, taken around atezolizumab (anti-PD-L1) treatment. The receptors were sampled from a man aged 70 or older with urothelial cancer.

CDR3: CASSVQANQPQHF. The CDR3 DNA reads TGTGCCAGCAGTGTGCAGGCCAATCAGCCCCAGCATTTT. The gene calls are TRBV6-4 and TRBJ1-5; D call uncertain. V was clipped by 4 bases and J by 3 bases, with 7 bases between them. The CDR3 is 13 residues long. The germline V gene encodes CDR1 MRHNA and CDR2 SNTAGT.

This clone was recorded a few times. V usage is TRBV30 and J usage is TRBJ1-5, with a possible D match to TRBD1 (6 bases). Trimming removed 5 bases from V and 4 bases from J, with 9 bases in between. CDR3 length equals 12 residues. Looked up from germline, CDR1 is GTSNPN and CDR2 is SVGIG (reference sequence). CDR3 coding DNA: TGTGCCTGGGACCAGGGGAATCAGCCCCAGCATTTT. Its translation is CAWDQGNQPQHF. Full variable domain (missing parts from reference TRBV30 and TRBJ1-5): SQTIHQWPATLVQPVGSPLSLECTVEGTSNPNLYWYRQAAGRGLQLLFYSVGIGQISSEVPQNLSASRPQDRQFILSSKKLLLSDSGFYLCAWDQGNQPQHFGDGTRLSIL.

The chain uses TRBV11-2 and TRBJ2-1, with TRBD2 matching over 10 bases. CDR1 is SGHAT, CDR2 FQNNGV, per germline. This CDR3 has 14 amino acids. Losses at the gene ends were 0 bases for V and 8 bases for J; bases not matched to a gene: 1. DNA of the CDR3: TGTGCCAGCAGCTTAGATGGGACTAGCGATGAGCAGTTCTTC. It codes for CASSLDGTSDEQFF.

The chain joins TRBV15 to TRBJ2-7, with 8 bases aligning to TRBD2. CDR1 is LNHNV, CDR2 YYDKDF, per germline (reference sequence). J gave up 2 bases and V 3 bases, and 6 bases lay outside the gene matches. The CDR3 extends over 15 amino acids. The CDR3 nucleotides read TGTGCCACCAGCAGGCCGGGACTAGGGGCCTACGAGCAGTACTTC. As protein: CATSRPGLGAYEQYF.

This chain joins TRBV19 and TRBJ2-1, with a possible D match to TRBD2 (6 bases). The CDR3 extends over 16 amino acids. Deletions cut 3 bases from V and 6 bases from J, with 18 bases between. Germline V gives CDR1 LNHDA, CDR2 SQIVND (reference sequence). The CDR3 DNA reads as TGTGCCAGTAGTATGAATATAGCGGCTCACGGCAATGAGCAGTTCTTC. Encoded protein: CASSMNIAAHGNEQFF.

CDR3 amino acids: CASSGQGSEAFF. The CDR3 DNA is TGTGCCAGCAGCGGACAGGGCTCTGAAGCTTTCTTT. The V gene is TRBV5-5, the J gene TRBJ1-1, with 8 bases aligning to TRBD1. With 4 bases clipped from V and 6 bases from J, the junction kept 2 bases outside the gene matches. CDR3 length: 12 amino acids. CDR1 is SGHKS, CDR2 YYEKEE, per germline (reference sequence).

The chain joins TRBV10-2 to TRBJ1-3; maybe TRBD1 (6 bases). The length of the CDR3 is 15 residues. The germline V gene has CDR1 WSHSY and CDR2 SAAADI. Trimming shortened V by 8 bases and J by 2 bases, and 16 bases separated the two germline ends. The CDR3 nucleotides are TGCGCCAGCTCAGAACAGGGATTCACTGGAAACACCATATATTTT. Translated, it gives CASSEQGFTGNTIYF.

This clone has a handful of counts. The rearrangement joins TRBV6-5 to TRBJ2-7; 10 bases line up with TRBD1. Germline-derived CDR1 and CDR2 are MNHEY and SVGAGI. CDR3 length: 14 residues. The junction had 4 bases not matched to a gene; V was cut back by 6 bases and J by 2 bases. CDR3 coding DNA: TGTGCCAGCAGCCGGACAGGGGGACCCTACGAGCAGTACTTC. Translated: CASSRTGGPYEQYF.

Comments on this clone: The germline gene is not matched at one end of the junction; a read error may be the cause. V usage is TRBV7-7 and J usage is TRBJ2-5; no definite D call. CDR3 size: 14 residues. Germline V gene lookup returns CDR1 SSHAT and CDR2 FNYEAQ (reference sequence). CDR3 in amino acids: CASSLVLEAETQYF. In DNA form, the CDR3 reads TGTGCTAGCAGCTTAGTTCTAGAGGCCGAGACCCAGTACTTC.

There are a few counts of this clone. This chain joins TRBV18 and TRBJ1-3; D may be TRBD1 (5 bases). Deletions cut 5 bases from V and 1 base from J, with 9 bases between. Germline CDR1 and CDR2: KGHSH and LQKENI. The CDR3 length is 14 residues. The CDR3 bases are TGTGCCAGCTCAACCGGGGGTTCTGGAAACACCATATATTTT. Translation gives CASSTGGSGNTIYF.

The chain links TRBV7-3 to TRBJ2-1; tentatively, D is TRBD2 (6 bases). The CDR3 loop spans 15 amino acids. Trimming shortened V by 2 bases and J by 0 bases, and 8 bases separated the two germline ends. Per germline, CDR1 SGHTA and CDR2 FQGTGA. The CDR3 sequence is CASSLDGSSYNEQFF. CDR3 nucleotide sequence: TGTGCCAGCAGCTTAGACGGGAGCTCCTACAATGAGCAGTTCTTC.

CDR3 DNA: TGTGCCAGCAGTTCAGCGACTAGCGGGAGTAATGAGCAGTTCTTC. Its protein is CASSSATSGSNEQFF. V gene TRBV27 combines with J gene TRBJ2-1, with 12 bases that match TRBD2. The ends lost 4 bases at V and 7 bases at J; junction bases unmatched: 5. CDR1 and CDR2 (germline): MNHEY, SMNVEV (reference sequence). There are 15 residues in the CDR3.

The rearrangement joins TRBV7-3 to TRBJ2-6; TRBD1 might be the D (6 bases). Germline CDR1 SGHTA, CDR2 FQGTGA. The V and J ends lost 3 bases and 2 bases respectively, with 8 bases between them. The CDR3 has 15 amino acids. The CDR3 nucleotides are TGTGCCAGCAGCTTCTCAGGGGCTGGGGCCAACGTCCTGACTTTC. Its protein is CASSFSGAGANVLTF.

This clone has only a few counts. The V gene is TRBV9, the J gene TRBJ2-1; D remains unclear. Deletions cut 0 bases from V and 0 bases from J, with 7 bases between. Germline assignment: CDR1 SGDLS and CDR2 YYNGEE. The CDR3 length is 15 residues. CDR3 nucleotides: TGTGCCAGCAGCGTAGCGTCCCGCTCCTACAATGAGCAGTTCTTC. Its protein product is CASSVASRSYNEQFF.